This T cell receptor (beta chain) originates from a study of T cell responses to AZD1222 COVID-19 vaccine. Overall study: Pooling covered second doses at about 4 or about 12 weeks.

V was clipped by 1 base and J by 0 bases, with 10 bases between them. CDR1 is SEHNR and CDR2 is FQNEAQ in the germline V gene (reference sequence). This CDR3 has 16 amino acids. The data were produced by immunoSEQ multiplex PCR, yet TCRdb's version contains in-frame clones alone and is incomplete. This table holds over 120,000 clones, 85% to 95% found once. This chain uses TRBV7-9 with TRBJ1-5; no clear D gene. The receptor was isolated from an adult in good health. The sample consisted of peripheral blood, taken on day 0 of AZD1222 vaccination. For the CDR3, the DNA is TGTGCCAGCAGCTTAGATGGAGGGATTAGCAATCAGCCCCAGCATTTT. Translating gives CASSLDGGISNQPQHF.